A single TCR beta chain is shown here with its context. What it binds is unknown. On sorted subsets, replicate PCRs used roughly 220 ng DNA, or some 28,000 T cell genomes. As handled by the study authors: In the immunoSEQ data, sequences were junction-only and lacked quality scores, so filtering differed. The protocol was immunoSEQ multiplex PCR, while the TCRdb copy is restricted to in-frame clones and leaves out a portion. V, J and clone size were drawn from that table, and D and trimming were deduced from the DNA. The sample records millions of clones, 90% to 95% being singletons. Naivety among CD8 cells was defined by CD45RO negativity and positive CCR7 selection, thereby excluding terminally differentiated effector memory CD45RA+ cells. This record belongs to a study of shared clonotypes between healthy human individuals. General study results and limits: Read depth was anticipated to influence clonotype sharing among donors. Apart from blood, nothing was sampled; tissue repertoires likely differ.

The sample consisted of naive CD8+ T cells from PBMCs. This receptor was obtained from a man aged 18 to 30 in good health. Some clones in this sample may be carry-over from other donors' samples.

CDR3 protein: CASSEPGTSYEQYF. The CDR3 DNA reads as TGTGCCAGCAGCGAACCCGGGACTAGCTACGAGCAGTACTTC. This chain joins TRBV5-4 and TRBJ2-7, with TRBD2 matching over 8 bases. Germline lookup yields CDR1 SGHNT and CDR2 YYREEE (reference sequence). The CDR3 consists of 14 residues. Trimming at V came to 4 bases and at J to 3 bases, leaving 6 bases not matched to a gene.